One sample yielded the 18 T cell receptor beta chains listed below, sequenced in a study of blood T cell repertoires in COVID-19. Clones were sequenced by immunoSEQ multiplex PCR, and TCRdb holds only the in-frame ones, with some missing. Of about 150,000 clones in the sample, about four fifths were seen once. The sequencing sample was made of peripheral blood. The receptors shown here come from a man aged 60 to 69 with acute or convalescent COVID-19.

This clone has a single count. The V call is TRBV19, the J call TRBJ1-6; TRBD1 matches 7 bases. The CDR3 is 15 amino acids. J was trimmed by 9 bases and V by 4 bases; bases with no gene match: 9. The V gene's germline CDR1 is LNHDA and CDR2 SQIVND (reference sequence). DNA for the CDR3: TGTGCCAGTAGTAATCTCCAGGGGGAGATTTCACCCCTCCACTTT. It specifies CASSNLQGEISPLHF. Filled out from reference TRBV19 and TRBJ1-6, the complete variable domain reads DGGITQSPKYLFRKEGQNVTLSCEQNLNHDAMYWYRQDPGQGLRLIYYSQIVNDFQKGDIAEGYSVSREKKESFPLTVTSAQKNPTAFYLCASSNLQGEISPLHFGNGTRLTVT.

This chain joins TRBV29-1 and TRBJ1-2; D gene uncertain. Germline values: CDR1 SQVTM, CDR2 ANQGSEA. Trimming removed 2 bases at V and 1 base at J, with 11 bases between. The CDR3 loop spans 14 amino acids. CDR3 sequence reads: CSVETETINYGYTF. CDR3 coding DNA: TGCAGCGTTGAAACGGAGACCATTAACTATGGCTACACCTTC.

V gene TRBV19 combines with J gene TRBJ1-3; 7 nucleotides match TRBD1. This CDR3 region has 15 residues. The ends lost 3 bases at V and 2 bases at J; junction bases unmatched: 4. Germline V gives CDR1 LNHDA, CDR2 SQIVND (reference sequence). The CDR3 loop reads CASSITGTAGNTIYF. The CDR3 DNA is TGTGCCAGTAGTATCACAGGGACAGCTGGAAACACCATATATTTT.

V and J are TRBV2 and TRBJ1-3; 7 bases map to TRBD1. The CDR3 has 15 amino acids. V was pared by 4 bases and J by 4 bases, with 7 bases of the junction left unmatched. Germline V CDR1 and CDR2: SNHLY, FYNNEI. CDR3 amino acids: CASSVTGVSGNTIYF. DNA for the CDR3: TGTGCCAGCAGTGTCACAGGGGTATCAGGAAACACCATATATTTT.

The chain couples TRBV9 to TRBJ2-3; 12 bases are shared with TRBD2. The CDR3 is 15 amino acids. Germline values: CDR1 SGDLS, CDR2 YYNGEE. V lost 4 bases to trimming and J lost 2 bases; unmatched junction nucleotides: 2. CDR3 loop: CASSLAGGPTDTQYF. CDR3 DNA sequence: TGTGCCAGCAGCCTAGCGGGAGGGCCCACAGATACGCAGTATTTT.

A note on this clone: The germline gene is not matched at one end of the junction; a read error may be the cause. The V gene is TRBV4-3, the J gene TRBJ2-7, with TRBD1 identical over 8 bases. From germline, CDR1 is LGHNA and CDR2 YSLEER. The CDR3 covers 16 residues. DNA of the CDR3: TGCGCCAGCAGCCAGGATCAGGGGGCCTCAATTTACGGGCAGTACTTC. This gives the protein CASSQDQGASIYGQYF.

The rearrangement uses TRBV6-6 and TRBJ2-3; D unresolved. Trimming stripped 2 bases from V and 1 base from J, with 4 bases between. This CDR3 is built from 13 residues. Per germline, CDR1 MNHNY and CDR2 SVGAGI (reference sequence). The CDR3 sequence is CASSYGRTDTQYF. The CDR3 DNA is TGTGCCAGCAGTTACGGCCGCACAGATACGCAGTATTTT.

This chain connects TRBV19 to TRBJ2-5; a weak D match, TRBD1 (5 bases). V gave up 6 bases and J gave up 2 bases, with 19 bases separating them. This CDR3 spans 16 amino acids. In germline, CDR1 is LNHDA, CDR2 SQIVND (reference sequence). CDR3 in amino acids: CASSPTTPTAQETQYF. Written as DNA, the CDR3 is TGTGCCAGTAGCCCTACCACTCCGACAGCGCAAGAGACCCAGTACTTC. The variable domain in full, completed from reference TRBV19 and TRBJ2-5, reads DGGITQSPKYLFRKEGQNVTLSCEQNLNHDAMYWYRQDPGQGLRLIYYSQIVNDFQKGDIAEGYSVSREKKESFPLTVTSAQKNPTAFYLCASSPTTPTAQETQYFGPGTRLLVL.

As DNA, the CDR3 is TGTGCCAGCAGCAGGGACTTCAAGGCCGGGGAGCTGTTTTTT. Translated: CASSRDFKAGELFF. This chain joins TRBV9 and TRBJ2-2, with D perhaps matching TRBD2 (6 bases). The germline gives CDR1 SGDLS, CDR2 YYNGEE. V was trimmed by 4 bases and J by 6 bases, leaving 13 bases between them. This CDR3 comprises 14 residues.

The J gene is TRBJ2-5, the V gene TRBV11-2; TRBD1 matches at 8 bases. Germline CDR1 reads SGHAT; CDR2 reads FQNNGV. There are 16 residues in the CDR3. The V gene end was trimmed by 1 base and the J gene end by 5 bases; junction bases not matched to a gene: 9. The DNA of the CDR3 is TGTGCCAGCAGCTTAGGAGGAGGGACAGGAGGGGAGACCCAGTACTTC. Amino acids: CASSLGGGTGGETQYF.

Notes on this clone: The sample holds other DNA sequences that translate to the same CDR3. The J gene is TRBJ2-1, the V gene TRBV11-2; 12 nucleotides align to TRBD2. The CDR3 runs to 15 residues. In germline, CDR1 is SGHAT, CDR2 FQNNGV. The V gene end was trimmed by 5 bases and the J gene end by 5 bases; junction bases not matched to a gene: 4. The CDR3 DNA is TGTGCCAGCAGCCCACTAGCGGGAGGCCACAATGAGCAGTTCTTC. It codes for CASSPLAGGHNEQFF.

The rearrangement joins TRBV28 to TRBJ1-2; 7 bases agree with TRBD1. V shed 5 bases, J shed 6 bases, and the junction held 3 bases outside the gene matches. CDR3 length equals 12 residues. Germline CDR1 reads MDHEN; CDR2 reads SYDVKM. The CDR3 DNA sequence: TGTGCCAGCAGTCCCGGGACAGATGGCTACACCTTC. Protein: CASSPGTDGYTF.

The rearrangement uses TRBV5-1 and TRBJ2-5, with D tentatively TRBD2 (7 bases). V was cut by 4 bases and J by 4 bases, with 14 bases left in between. This CDR3 has 14 amino acids. From germline, CDR1 is SGHRS and CDR2 YFSETQ. This chain's CDR3 is CASSGYGGAETQYF. The CDR3 DNA is TGCGCCAGCAGCGGATATGGGGGGGCAGAGACCCAGTACTTC.

This chain links TRBV28 with TRBJ2-7, with TRBD1 matching 9 bases. This CDR3 contains 14 residues. CDR1 and CDR2 (germline): MDHEN, SYDVKM. The junction had 6 bases not matched to a gene; V was cut back by 7 bases and J by 2 bases. The chain's CDR3 is CASNRQGGAYEQYF. The CDR3 DNA reads as TGTGCCAGCAATCGACAGGGGGGAGCCTACGAGCAGTACTTC.

This chain links TRBV19 with TRBJ1-6; 8 bases map to TRBD1. The CDR3 is 16 amino acids. Germline V gene data show CDR1 as LNHDA and CDR2 as SQIVND (reference sequence). Germline trimming cut 6 bases from V and 2 bases from J; bases unmatched to any gene: 6. The CDR3 loop reads CASRPGQGTYNSPLHF. The CDR3 coding sequence is TGTGCCAGTAGACCAGGACAGGGCACCTATAATTCACCCCTCCACTTT.

The DNA of the CDR3 is TGCGCCAGCAGCTTGGGGGGTAGGACTAGTATGAATGAGCAGTTCTTC. Translation: CASSLGGRTSMNEQFF. This rearrangement joins TRBV5-1 to TRBJ2-1, with TRBD2 matching 7 bases. The CDR3 is 16 residues long. The germline CDR1 and CDR2 sequences are SGHRS and YFSETQ. J was trimmed by 7 bases and V by 0 bases; bases with no gene match: 10.

The rearrangement uses TRBV6-6 and TRBJ1-2; the D gene is possibly TRBD1 (5 bases). Germline-derived CDR1 and CDR2 are MNHNY and SVGAGI (reference sequence). CDR3 length: 13 amino acids. V dropped 0 bases and J dropped 5 bases, with 7 bases sitting between them. In nucleotides, the CDR3 is TGTGCCAGCAGTTACTCGACAGAATATGGCTACACCTTC. Translating it yields CASSYSTEYGYTF.

The chain joins TRBV28 to TRBJ1-2; D is unresolved. Germline values: CDR1 MDHEN, CDR2 SYDVKM. CDR3 size: 16 residues. The V end lost 9 bases, the J end lost 4 bases, and 24 bases lay between the germline ends. CDR3 region: CASVEAVASGGYGYTF. The CDR3 DNA reads as TGTGCCAGTGTGGAGGCGGTCGCCTCGGGCGGCTATGGCTACACCTTC.